These 7 T cell receptor beta chains originate from one sample sequenced in a study of PD-1 blockade in mismatch repair-deficient tumors. Profiled with immunoSEQ multiplex PCR; TCRdb holds only in-frame clones, not every one. In the table there are some 100,000 clones, about four fifths of which are singletons. The starting material was peripheral blood, obtained roughly 35 weeks after starting pembrolizumab. All receptors derive from an adult with mismatch repair-deficient cancer.

The chain combines TRBV25-1 with TRBJ1-1, with D possibly being TRBD1 (6 bases). With 8 bases removed from V and 4 bases from J, the gap between germline ends came to 14 bases. This CDR3 has 13 residues. Germline values: CDR1 MGHDK, CDR2 SYGVNS. The CDR3 bases are TGTGCCAGCGTAGACAGGTTGTTCACTGAAGCTTTCTTT. It is translated as CASVDRLFTEAFF. The full variable domain, rest sourced from reference TRBV25-1 and TRBJ1-1, is EADIYQTPRYLVIGTGKKITLECSQTMGHDKMYWYQQDPGMELHLIHYSYGVNSTEKGDLSSESTVSRIRTEHFPLTLESARPSHTSQYLCASVDRLFTEAFFGQGTRLTVV.

This clone was seen a single time. The chain combines TRBV7-3 with TRBJ2-1, with 9 bases that match TRBD1. The CDR3 contains 15 residues. CDR1 SGHTA and CDR2 FQGTGA come from the germline V gene. J was trimmed by 5 bases and V by 5 bases; bases with no gene match: 7. CDR3 amino acids: CASSPWGTGHNEQFF. CDR3 sequence (DNA): TGTGCCAGCAGCCCCTGGGGGACAGGGCACAATGAGCAGTTCTTC.

The gene calls are TRBV6-5 and TRBJ1-2, with 9 bases matching TRBD1. The CDR3 extends over 14 amino acids. V was clipped by 7 bases and J by 3 bases; unmatched bases: 6. The germline gives CDR1 MNHEY, CDR2 SVGAGI. This chain's CDR3 is CASTRQGEYYGYTF. The CDR3 DNA follows: TGTGCCAGCACTAGACAGGGGGAGTACTATGGCTACACCTTC.

This clone was counted a few times. The chain combines TRBV10-3 with TRBJ1-4; maybe TRBD1 (5 bases). Germline V gene sequence: CDR1 ENHRY, CDR2 SYGVKD. Between the trimmed V and J ends, which lost 0 bases and 2 bases, there was a span of 10 bases. The CDR3 has 16 residues. As DNA, the CDR3 is TGTGCCATCAGTGAGTCGAAGGGGCTCACTAATGAAAAACTGTTTTTT. Translation gives CAISESKGLTNEKLFF.

The CDR3 DNA is TGTGCCAGCAGCGCCCGACAGGGGGCCTTTGGCTACACCTTC. Residues: CASSARQGAFGYTF. V gene TRBV9 combines with J gene TRBJ1-2, with TRBD1 identical over 10 bases. This CDR3 has 14 amino acids. V dropped 3 bases and J dropped 7; count of bases not matched to a gene: 6. CDR1 and CDR2 from the germline V gene are SGDLS and YYNGEE.

The chain's CDR3 is CASSKGPLSGNYSYEQYF. CDR3 nucleotides: TGTGCCAGCAGCAAGGGGCCCCTTAGCGGGAACTACTCCTACGAGCAGTACTTC. The rearrangement links TRBV21-1 to TRBJ2-7; TRBD2 is the table's D call, not checked against the DNA. TRBV21-1 is classified as a pseudogene. The CDR3 is 18 amino acids.

The V and J genes are TRBV7-9 and TRBJ2-2; weak D call: TRBD1 (5 bases). The V and J ends lost 5 bases and 2 bases respectively, with 18 bases between them. Germline values: CDR1 SEHNR, CDR2 FQNEAQ (reference sequence). There are 17 residues in the CDR3. This CDR3 reads CASSPRREERNTGELFF. Here the CDR3 DNA reads TGTGCCAGCAGCCCACGCAGGGAAGAACGCAACACCGGGGAGCTGTTTTTT.